This T cell receptor beta chain appears in the sequencing data of a study of cytotoxic CD8 clonotypes in ibrutinib-treated CLL. Study-level information: Included were 11 relapsed/refractory and approximately 15 treatment-naive patients, of whom about 18 were IGHV unmutated. Complete response was seen in 2 patients and partial in approximately 25; approximately 12 progressed and roughly 14 stayed remitted after a median 68 months.

CDR1 SGHNT and CDR2 YYREEE come from the germline V gene (reference sequence). The CDR3 is 14 amino acids. V was cut by 4 bases and J by 4 bases, with 11 bases left in between. A word on this clone: The antigen is unknown.

Generated by immunoSEQ multiplex PCR, the TCRdb table keeps only in-frame clones and is missing some. The profile shows 330,000 or so clones, 67% of them singletons. Study-level findings and limits: Clonality grew at ibrutinib response; at progression, it decreased back toward baseline.

The chain couples TRBV5-4 to TRBJ1-4; D is unclear. The sequence derives from a human donor with chronic lymphocytic leukemia. The material was PBMCs, obtained after 36 months of ibrutinib treatment. DNA for the CDR3: TGTGCCAGCAGCAGGTCAGGACTTAATGAAAAACTGTTTTTT. It specifies CASSRSGLNEKLFF.